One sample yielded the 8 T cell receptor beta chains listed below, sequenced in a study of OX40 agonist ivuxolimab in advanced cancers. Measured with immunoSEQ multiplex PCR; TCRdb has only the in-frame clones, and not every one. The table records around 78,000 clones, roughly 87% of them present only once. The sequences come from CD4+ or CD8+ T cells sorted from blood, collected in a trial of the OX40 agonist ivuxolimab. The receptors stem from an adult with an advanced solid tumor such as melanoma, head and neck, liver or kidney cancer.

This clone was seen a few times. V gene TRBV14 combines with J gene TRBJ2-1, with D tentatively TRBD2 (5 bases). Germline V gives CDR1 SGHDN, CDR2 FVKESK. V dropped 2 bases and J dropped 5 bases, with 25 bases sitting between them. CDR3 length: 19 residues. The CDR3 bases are TGTGCCAGCAGCCAACCCAGCGGCGAGTCCTCCCTTAGGAACAATGAGCAGTTCTTC. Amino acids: CASSQPSGESSLRNNEQFF.

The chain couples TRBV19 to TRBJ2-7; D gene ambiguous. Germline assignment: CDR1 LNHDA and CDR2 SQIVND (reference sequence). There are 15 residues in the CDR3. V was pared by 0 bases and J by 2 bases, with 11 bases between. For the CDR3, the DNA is TGTGCCAGTAGTATAGATCTCTACAGACCCTACGAGCAGTACTTC. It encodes CASSIDLYRPYEQYF.

The CDR3 region has the DNA TGTGCCAGCAGTTACCAGGGCTTGGTTACTGAAGCTTTCTTT. It encodes CASSYQGLVTEAFF. This sequence joins TRBV6-5 and TRBJ1-1, with a possible D match to TRBD1 (5 bases). The CDR3 is 14 amino acids. Germline-derived CDR1 and CDR2 are MNHEY and SVGAGI. V dropped 2 bases and J dropped 5 bases, with 12 bases sitting between them.

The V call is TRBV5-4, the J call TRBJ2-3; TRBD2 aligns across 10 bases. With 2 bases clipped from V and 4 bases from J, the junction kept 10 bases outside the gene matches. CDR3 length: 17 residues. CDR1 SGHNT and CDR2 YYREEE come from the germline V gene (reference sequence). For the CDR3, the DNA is TGTGCCAGCAGCTTCGCTAGCGGGAGACGGTACGCAGATACGCAGTATTTT. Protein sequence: CASSFASGRRYADTQYF.

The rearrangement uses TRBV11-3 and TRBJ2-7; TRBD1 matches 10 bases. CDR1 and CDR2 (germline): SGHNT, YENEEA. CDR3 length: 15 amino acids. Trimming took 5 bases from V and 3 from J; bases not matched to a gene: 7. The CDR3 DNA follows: TGTGCCAGCAGCCGCGAGGGGGACAGGGGCTACGAGCAGTACTTC. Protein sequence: CASSREGDRGYEQYF.

In DNA form, the CDR3 reads TGTGCCAGCAGCTTAGATGGGAGAACTGAAGCTTTCTTT. Protein sequence: CASSLDGRTEAFF. The chain is built from TRBV7-8 and TRBJ1-1; D not certain. The V gene's germline CDR1 is SGHVS and CDR2 FQNEAQ. The CDR3 contains 13 residues. The V end was cut by 1 base, the J end by 5 bases, with 8 bases between.

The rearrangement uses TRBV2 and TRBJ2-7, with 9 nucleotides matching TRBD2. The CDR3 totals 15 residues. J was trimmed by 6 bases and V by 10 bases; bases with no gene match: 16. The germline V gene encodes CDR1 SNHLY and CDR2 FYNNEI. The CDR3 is CATKVETSGLSEQYF. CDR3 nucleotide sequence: TGTGCCACCAAAGTAGAGACTAGCGGACTAAGCGAGCAGTACTTC.

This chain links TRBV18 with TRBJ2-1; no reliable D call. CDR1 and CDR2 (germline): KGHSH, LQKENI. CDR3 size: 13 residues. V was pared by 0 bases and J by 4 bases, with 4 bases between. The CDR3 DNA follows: TGTGCCAGCTCACCACCGGCGTACAATGAGCAGTTCTTC. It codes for CASSPPAYNEQFF.